This entry lists 20 T cell receptor beta chains sequenced from one sample in a study of blood T cell repertoires in COVID-19. Assay used: immunoSEQ multiplex PCR; TCRdb lists only in-frame clones, some missing. The data hold about 250,000 clones, with about four fifths observed a single time. Material for sequencing was peripheral blood. The source is a man aged 80 or over with acute or convalescent COVID-19.

The rearrangement joins TRBV20-1 to TRBJ2-7, with D perhaps matching TRBD2 (5 bases). The CDR3 sequence is 11 residues long. Trimming shortened V by 5 bases and J by 11 bases, and 16 bases separated the two germline ends. Germline V gene lookup returns CDR1 DFQATT and CDR2 SNEGSKA (reference sequence). Here the CDR3 DNA reads TGCAGTGCTCCGACCGCTAGCTACGAGTACTTC. It translates to CSAPTASYEYF.

This clone is a singleton in its sample. The chain recombines TRBV5-1 with TRBJ2-3; 10 bases match TRBD2. This CDR3 comprises 16 residues. V was clipped by 5 bases and J by 1 base; unmatched bases: 7. Germline V gives CDR1 SGHRS, CDR2 YFSETQ. The CDR3 DNA reads as TGCGCCAGCAGTTCTAATCTAGCGGGGGGCACAGATACGCAGTATTTT. Translated: CASSSNLAGGTDTQYF.

V usage is TRBV9 and J usage is TRBJ2-1; a possible D gene is TRBD1 (5 bases). The V gene lost 3 bases and the J gene lost 7 bases, with 17 bases spanning the gap. The CDR3 consists of 15 residues. Looked up from germline, CDR1 is SGDLS and CDR2 is YYNGEE. The CDR3 nucleotides are TGTGCCAGCAGCGCGGAAGGGAAGGGGAATAATGAGCAGTTCTTC. It yields the protein CASSAEGKGNNEQFF.

The CDR3 coding sequence is TGTGCCAGCAGTGAAGCCGGGATCACGAATTCACCCCTCCACTTT. Its protein is CASSEAGITNSPLHF. The chain employs TRBV25-1 and TRBJ1-6; no definite D call. This CDR3 comprises 15 residues. V was shortened by 2 bases and J by 7 bases, with 12 bases between the two germline ends. The V gene's germline CDR1 is MGHDK and CDR2 SYGVNS.

This clone has just a few counts. The rearrangement joins TRBV30 to TRBJ1-6; D is uncertain. Germline lookup yields CDR1 GTSNPN and CDR2 SVGIG (reference sequence). The CDR3 is 15 amino acids. V lost 4 bases and J 9 bases, leaving 19 bases between the germline ends. The CDR3: CAWTLAGGRGSPLHF. In nucleotides, the CDR3 is TGTGCCTGGACCCTAGCGGGTGGACGGGGTTCACCCCTCCACTTT.

The CDR3 nucleotides read TGTGCCAGCAGTTTAGGGCAGGGAAGGGGCGAGCAGTACTTC. This gives the protein CASSLGQGRGEQYF. The rearrangement uses TRBV28 and TRBJ2-7; a possible D gene is TRBD1 (5 bases). The V end lost 2 bases, the J end lost 6 bases, and 14 bases lay between the germline ends. The CDR3 is made up of 14 amino acids. The germline V gene encodes CDR1 MDHEN and CDR2 SYDVKM.

A word on this clone: Other DNA variants within this sample encode the same CDR3. V and J are TRBV19 and TRBJ2-5; 8 bases match TRBD1. Germline CDR1 and CDR2: LNHDA and SQIVND (reference sequence). The V gene end was trimmed by 3 bases and the J gene end by 5 bases; junction bases not matched to a gene: 2. This CDR3 has 13 residues. The CDR3 spells CASSIDRGETQYF. CDR3 bases: TGTGCCAGTAGTATTGACAGGGGCGAGACCCAGTACTTC.

The chain carries TRBV3-1 (or the pseudogene TRBV3-2) and TRBJ1-1, with 7 bases fitting TRBD1. V shed 1 base, J shed 3 bases, and the junction held 11 bases outside the gene matches. This CDR3 has 17 residues. From germline, CDR1 is LGHDT and CDR2 YNNKEL (reference sequence). The CDR3 nucleotides read TGTGCCAGCAGCCAAGGCACAGGGGATTTGATGGACACTGAAGCTTTCTTT. It translates to CASSQGTGDLMDTEAFF.

The V call is TRBV5-1, the J call TRBJ2-7; TRBD2 matches 8 bases. The CDR3 spans 17 residues. The V segment lost 0 bases and the J segment 0 bases; nucleotides outside the gene matches: 8. In germline, CDR1 is SGHRS, CDR2 YFSETQ. The CDR3 region is CASSLAYSAGASYEQYF. Here the CDR3 DNA reads TGCGCCAGCAGCTTGGCCTATTCAGCGGGGGCCTCCTACGAGCAGTACTTC.

The gene calls are TRBV30 and TRBJ2-1, with D unclear. There are 16 residues in the CDR3. Trimming took 0 bases from V and 0 from J, leaving 12 bases between them. Germline V lookup: CDR1 GTSNPN, CDR2 SVGIG (reference sequence). The CDR3 bases are TGTGCCTGGAGTGTAAAGCGAGGAGTCTCCTACAATGAGCAGTTCTTC. This gives the protein CAWSVKRGVSYNEQFF. The full variable domain, completed using reference TRBV30 and TRBJ2-1, is SQTIHQWPATLVQPVGSPLSLECTVEGTSNPNLYWYRQAAGRGLQLLFYSVGIGQISSEVPQNLSASRPQDRQFILSSKKLLLSDSGFYLCAWSVKRGVSYNEQFFGPGTRLTVL.

In the case of this clone: Germline and junction disagree at one end, which may indicate a read error. This chain joins TRBV28 and TRBJ2-6, with unresolved D. The CDR3 totals 16 residues. Germline V CDR1 and CDR2: MDHEN, SYDVKM. CDR3 in amino acids: CASSLLQYSGANVLTF. The CDR3 bases are TGTGCCAGCAGTTTACTACAGTACTCTGGAGCCAACGTCCTGACTTTC.

This chain links TRBV5-1 with TRBJ2-3, with D hard to call. Germline V lookup: CDR1 SGHRS, CDR2 YFSETQ. V gave up 3 bases and J gave up 6 bases, with 8 bases separating them. CDR3 size: 12 residues. CDR3 residues: CASSSQVDTQYF. The CDR3 coding sequence is TGCGCCAGCAGCTCCCAGGTGGATACGCAGTATTTT.

This chain uses TRBV28 with TRBJ1-4, with D unclear. V was cut by 8 bases and J by 8 bases, with 15 bases left in between. The CDR3 loop spans 13 amino acids. CDR1 is MDHEN and CDR2 is SYDVKM in the germline V gene. The CDR3 sequence: CASGSGGLEKLFF. The CDR3 bases are TGTGCCAGCGGGTCGGGTGGCCTCGAAAAACTGTTTTTT.

The CDR3 DNA reads TGCGCCAGCAGCCAAGACTATGACAGGGGGCGGAATCAGCCCCAGCATTTT. Protein: CASSQDYDRGRNQPQHF. The chain links TRBV4-1 to TRBJ1-5; 10 bases are shared with TRBD1. The trim removed 0 bases at V and 4 bases at J, leaving 6 bases unmatched. The CDR3 length is 17 residues. The V gene's germline CDR1 is MGHRA and CDR2 YSYEKL.

The CDR3, as DNA: TGTGCCAGCAGAGGACAGGGGGGGACTGAAGCTTTCTTT. Amino acid sequence: CASRGQGGTEAFF. The V and J genes are TRBV7-8 and TRBJ1-1, with TRBD1 matching 10 bases. CDR3 length equals 13 residues. V lost 6 bases, J lost 5 bases, and 3 bases stayed unmatched. Germline CDR1 is SGHVS and CDR2 is FQNEAQ.

This chain connects TRBV5-4 to TRBJ2-7, with 8 nucleotides matching TRBD2. In germline, CDR1 is SGHNT, CDR2 YYREEE (reference sequence). J gave up 4 bases and V 2 bases, and 5 bases lay outside the gene matches. The CDR3 has 14 residues. CDR3 amino acids: CASSFRGGVYEQYF. CDR3 DNA: TGTGCCAGCAGCTTTCGGGGGGGTGTATACGAGCAGTACTTC. Full variable domain (outside the CDR3, taken from reference TRBV5-4 and TRBJ2-7): ETGVTQSPTHLIKTRGQQVTLRCSSQSGHNTVSWYQQALGQGPQFIFQYYREEENGRGNFPPRFSGLQFPNYSSELNVNALELDDSALYLCASSFRGGVYEQYFGPGTRLTVT.

J is TRBJ1-3 and V is TRBV7-9; a possible D gene is TRBD1 (5 bases). Germline V gene data show CDR1 as SEHNR and CDR2 as FQNEAQ (reference sequence). This CDR3 region has 13 residues. V was cut by 5 bases and J by 4 bases, with 9 bases left in between. CDR3 coding DNA: TGTGCCAGCAGCCCTAAGGGGGGAAACACCATATATTTT. Amino acid sequence: CASSPKGGNTIYF.

The V gene is TRBV6-8, the J gene TRBJ2-1; 10 bases are a match to TRBD2. The germline V gene encodes CDR1 MNHGY and CDR2 SAAAGT. J gave up 0 bases and V 5 bases, and 16 bases lay outside the gene matches. The CDR3 has 20 residues. The CDR3 DNA reads TGTGCCAGCAGTATGACAGGGCTAGCGGGAGTACAAGGCTCCTACAATGAGCAGTTCTTC. Translating gives CASSMTGLAGVQGSYNEQFF.

J is TRBJ2-7 and V is TRBV7-2, with D possibly TRBD2 on 5 matching bases. The CDR3 extends over 13 amino acids. V was cut by 4 bases and J by 9 bases, with 16 bases left in between. Germline lookup yields CDR1 SGHTA and CDR2 FQGNSA. This CDR3 reads CASSSPAGVWQYF. The CDR3 nucleotides are TGTGCCAGCAGCTCCCCGGCCGGGGTTTGGCAGTACTTC.

The gene calls are TRBV5-5 and TRBJ1-1, with TRBD1 matching 8 bases. The CDR3 is 15 amino acids. With 6 bases clipped from V and 5 bases from J, the junction kept 12 bases outside the gene matches. Germline V gene sequence: CDR1 SGHKS, CDR2 YYEKEE (reference sequence). The CDR3 reads CASTFRQGKGTEAFF. The CDR3 DNA reads TGTGCCAGCACTTTTCGACAGGGGAAAGGAACTGAAGCTTTCTTT.